The source of this T cell receptor beta chain is a study of blood T cell repertoires in COVID-19. Per the original methods: Reference gene primer amplification gave nucleated cell count estimates. Assay used: immunoSEQ multiplex PCR; TCRdb lists only in-frame clones, some missing. V, J and clone size reflect that table, while D and trimming were determined from the DNA. The table has 55,000 or so clones, about nine tenths seen once. The CDR3 is 14 amino acids. Looked up from germline, CDR1 is LGHDT and CDR2 is YNNKEL (reference sequence). The trim removed 6 bases at V and 6 bases at J, leaving 6 bases unmatched.

The source is a man aged 55-75 years with active COVID-19. V usage is TRBV3-1 (or the pseudogene TRBV3-2) and J usage is TRBJ2-2; TRBD2 agrees at 8 bases. Specimen: peripheral blood. The CDR3 DNA follows: TGTGCCAGCAGTTCCAGCGGGAGCGCCGGGGAGCTGTTTTTT. Encoded protein: CASSSSGSAGELFF.